This TCR beta chain was captured in a study of T cells in Graves' hyperthyroidism and ophthalmopathy. Germline loops: CDR1 KGHDR, CDR2 SFDVKD. Trimming removed 5 bases at V and 8 bases at J, with 23 bases between. CDR3 length: 16 residues. Diagnostic assessment was based on clinical symptoms, serum thyroxine and TRAb, thyroid ultrasound and orbital computed tomography. Using RNA transcripts as the source, TCR beta CDR3 regions were amplified. The TCR CDR3 was amplified in a first-round RT-PCR using the HTBI primer set. TCRdb redid the calling of the multiplex PCR reads with MiXCR, one entry per CDR3 protein. The sample includes about 410,000 distinct CDR3 sequences, approximately 14% of them seen just once. This clonotype was picked up a small number of times.

The chain couples TRBV24-1 to TRBJ1-2; no firm D call. Sequenced: blood. The source of this sequence is a man aged 18 to 29 with Graves' ophthalmopathy. CDR3 amino acids: CATSGRNDGRGGGYTF. The CDR3 nucleotides are TGTGCCACCAGTGGCCGTAACGACGGACGCGGAGGCGGCTACACCTTC.